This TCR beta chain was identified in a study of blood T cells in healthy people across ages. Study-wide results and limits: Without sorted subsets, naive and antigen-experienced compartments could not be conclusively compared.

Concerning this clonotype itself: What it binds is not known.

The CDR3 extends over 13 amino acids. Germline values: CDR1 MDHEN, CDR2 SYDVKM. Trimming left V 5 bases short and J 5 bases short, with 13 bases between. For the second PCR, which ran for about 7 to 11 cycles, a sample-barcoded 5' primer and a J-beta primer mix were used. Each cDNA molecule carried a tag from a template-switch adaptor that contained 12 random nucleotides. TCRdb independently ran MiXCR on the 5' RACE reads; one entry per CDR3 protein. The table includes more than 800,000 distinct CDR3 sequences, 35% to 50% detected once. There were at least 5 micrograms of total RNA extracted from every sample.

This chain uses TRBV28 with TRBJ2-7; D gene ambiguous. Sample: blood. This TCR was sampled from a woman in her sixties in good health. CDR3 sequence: CASSTSSWNEQYF. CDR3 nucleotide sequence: TGTGCCAGCAGTACGTCAAGTTGGAACGAGCAGTACTTC.